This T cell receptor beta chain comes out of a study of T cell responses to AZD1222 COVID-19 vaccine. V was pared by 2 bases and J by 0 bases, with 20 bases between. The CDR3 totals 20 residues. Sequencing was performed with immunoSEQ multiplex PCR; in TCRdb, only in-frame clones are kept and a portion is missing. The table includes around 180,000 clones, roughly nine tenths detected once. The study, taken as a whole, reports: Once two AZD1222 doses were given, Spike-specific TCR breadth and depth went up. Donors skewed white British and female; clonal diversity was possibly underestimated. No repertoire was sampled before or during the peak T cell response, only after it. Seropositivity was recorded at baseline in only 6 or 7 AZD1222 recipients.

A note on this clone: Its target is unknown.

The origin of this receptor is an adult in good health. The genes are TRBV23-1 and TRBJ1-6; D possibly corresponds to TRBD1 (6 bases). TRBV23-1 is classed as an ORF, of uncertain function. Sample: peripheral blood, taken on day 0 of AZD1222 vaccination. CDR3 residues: CASSQPARGASGSYNSPLHF. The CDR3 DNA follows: TGCGCCAGCAGTCAACCCGCCCGGGGGGCAAGCGGCTCCTATAATTCACCCCTCCACTTT.